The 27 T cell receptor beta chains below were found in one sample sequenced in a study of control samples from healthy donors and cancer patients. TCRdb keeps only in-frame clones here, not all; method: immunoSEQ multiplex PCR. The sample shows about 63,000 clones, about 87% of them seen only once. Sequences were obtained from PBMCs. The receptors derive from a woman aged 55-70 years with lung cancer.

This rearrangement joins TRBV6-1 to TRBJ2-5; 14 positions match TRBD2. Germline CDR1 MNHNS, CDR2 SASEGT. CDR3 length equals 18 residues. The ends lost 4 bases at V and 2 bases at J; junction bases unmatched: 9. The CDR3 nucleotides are TGTGCCAGCAGTGCCCGACTAGCGGGGGGGCAGAGACAAGAGACCCAGTACTTC. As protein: CASSARLAGGQRQETQYF.

CDR3 sequence (DNA): TGCAGTGCTAGTAAACCTGACAGGGGGCCCGAGCAGTACTTC. This sequence encodes CSASKPDRGPEQYF. The V gene is TRBV20-1, the J gene TRBJ2-7, with TRBD1 matching 10 bases. J was trimmed by 6 bases and V by 3 bases; bases with no gene match: 8. CDR1 DFQATT and CDR2 SNEGSKA come from the germline V gene (reference sequence). This CDR3 has 14 residues.

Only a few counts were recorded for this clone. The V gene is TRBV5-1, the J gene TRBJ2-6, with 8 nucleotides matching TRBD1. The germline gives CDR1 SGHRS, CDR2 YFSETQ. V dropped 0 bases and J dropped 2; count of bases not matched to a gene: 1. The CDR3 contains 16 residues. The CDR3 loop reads CASSLGDRTGANVLTF. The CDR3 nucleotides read TGCGCCAGCAGCTTGGGGGACAGGACTGGGGCCAACGTCCTGACTTTC.

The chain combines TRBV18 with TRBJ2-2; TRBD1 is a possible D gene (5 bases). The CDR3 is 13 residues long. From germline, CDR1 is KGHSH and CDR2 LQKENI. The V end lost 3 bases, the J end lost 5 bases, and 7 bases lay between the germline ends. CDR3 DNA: TGTGCCAGCTCACCGGCAGGGACCGGGGAGCTGTTTTTT. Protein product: CASSPAGTGELFF.

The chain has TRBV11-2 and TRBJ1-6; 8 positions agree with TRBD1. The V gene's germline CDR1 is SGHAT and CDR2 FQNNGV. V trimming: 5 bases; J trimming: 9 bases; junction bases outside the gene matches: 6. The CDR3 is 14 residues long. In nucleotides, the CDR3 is TGTGCCAGCAGCACGACCCAGGGGGCTTCACCCCTCCACTTT. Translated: CASSTTQGASPLHF.

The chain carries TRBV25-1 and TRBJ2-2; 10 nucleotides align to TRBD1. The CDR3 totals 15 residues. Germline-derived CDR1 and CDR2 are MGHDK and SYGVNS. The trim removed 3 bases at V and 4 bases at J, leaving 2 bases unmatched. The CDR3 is CASSEWTGGTGELFF. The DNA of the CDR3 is TGTGCCAGCAGTGAGTGGACAGGGGGCACCGGGGAGCTGTTTTTT.

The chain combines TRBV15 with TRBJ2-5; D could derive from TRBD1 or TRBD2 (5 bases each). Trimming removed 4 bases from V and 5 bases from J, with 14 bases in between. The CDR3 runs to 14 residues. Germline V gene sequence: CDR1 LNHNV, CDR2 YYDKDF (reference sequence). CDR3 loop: CATSKPGPKETQYF. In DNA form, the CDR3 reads TGTGCCACCAGCAAACCGGGACCAAAGGAGACCCAGTACTTC.

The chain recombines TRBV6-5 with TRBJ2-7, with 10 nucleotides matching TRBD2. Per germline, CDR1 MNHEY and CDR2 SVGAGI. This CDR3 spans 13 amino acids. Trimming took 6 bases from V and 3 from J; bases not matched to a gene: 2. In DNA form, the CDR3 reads TGTGCCAGCAGGCGACTAGCGGGCTACGAGCAGTACTTC. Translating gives CASRRLAGYEQYF.

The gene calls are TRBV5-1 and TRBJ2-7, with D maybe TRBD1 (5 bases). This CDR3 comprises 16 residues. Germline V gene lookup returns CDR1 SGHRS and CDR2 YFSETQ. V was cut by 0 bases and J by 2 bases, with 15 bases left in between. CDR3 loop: CASSLAQGLSTYEQYF. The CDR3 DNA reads TGCGCCAGCAGCTTGGCCCAGGGCCTCTCCACCTACGAGCAGTACTTC.

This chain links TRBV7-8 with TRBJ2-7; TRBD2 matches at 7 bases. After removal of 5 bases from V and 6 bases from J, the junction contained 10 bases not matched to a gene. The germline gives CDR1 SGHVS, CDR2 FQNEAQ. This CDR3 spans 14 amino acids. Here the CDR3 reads CASSNRDYPGEQYF. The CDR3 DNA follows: TGTGCCAGCAGCAACCGGGACTACCCGGGCGAGCAGTACTTC.

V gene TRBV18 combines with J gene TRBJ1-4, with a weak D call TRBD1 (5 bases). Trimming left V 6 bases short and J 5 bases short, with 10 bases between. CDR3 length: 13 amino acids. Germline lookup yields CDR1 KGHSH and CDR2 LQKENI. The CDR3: CASSGGHNEKLFF. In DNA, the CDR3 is TGTGCCAGCTCGGGCGGACACAATGAAAAACTGTTTTTT.

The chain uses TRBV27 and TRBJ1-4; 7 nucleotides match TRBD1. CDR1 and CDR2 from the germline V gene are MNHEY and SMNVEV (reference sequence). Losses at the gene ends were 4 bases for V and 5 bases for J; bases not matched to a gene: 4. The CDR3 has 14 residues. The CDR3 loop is CASSSGGTNEKLFF. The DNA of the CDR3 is TGTGCCAGCAGTTCAGGGGGAACAAATGAAAAACTGTTTTTT.

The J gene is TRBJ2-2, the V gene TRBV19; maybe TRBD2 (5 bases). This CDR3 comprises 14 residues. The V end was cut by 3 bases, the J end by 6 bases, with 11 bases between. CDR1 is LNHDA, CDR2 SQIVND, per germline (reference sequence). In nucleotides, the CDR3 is TGTGCCAGTAGTATCCCGGTCGGGGCCGGGGAGCTGTTTTTT. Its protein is CASSIPVGAGELFF. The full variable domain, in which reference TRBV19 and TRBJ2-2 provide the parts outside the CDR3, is DGGITQSPKYLFRKEGQNVTLSCEQNLNHDAMYWYRQDPGQGLRLIYYSQIVNDFQKGDIAEGYSVSREKKESFPLTVTSAQKNPTAFYLCASSIPVGAGELFFGEGSRLTVL.

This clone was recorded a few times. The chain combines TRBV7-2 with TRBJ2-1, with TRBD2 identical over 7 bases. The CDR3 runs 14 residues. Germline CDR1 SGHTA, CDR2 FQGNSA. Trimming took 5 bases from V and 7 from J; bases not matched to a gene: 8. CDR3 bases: TGTGCCAGCAGCGCGCGGATTAGCGGGAATGAGCAGTTCTTC. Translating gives CASSARISGNEQFF. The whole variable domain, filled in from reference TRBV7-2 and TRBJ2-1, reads GAGVSQSPSNKVTEKGKDVELRCDPISGHTALYWYRQSLGQGLEFLIYFQGNSAPDKSGLPSDRFSAERTGGSVSTLTIQRTQQEDSAVYLCASSARISGNEQFFGPGTRLTVL.

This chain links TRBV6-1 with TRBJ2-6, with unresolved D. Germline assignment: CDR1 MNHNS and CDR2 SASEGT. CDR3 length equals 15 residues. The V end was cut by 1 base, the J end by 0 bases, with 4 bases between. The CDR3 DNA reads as TGTGCCAGCAGTGAAGATTTCTCTGGGGCCAACGTCCTGACTTTC. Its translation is CASSEDFSGANVLTF.

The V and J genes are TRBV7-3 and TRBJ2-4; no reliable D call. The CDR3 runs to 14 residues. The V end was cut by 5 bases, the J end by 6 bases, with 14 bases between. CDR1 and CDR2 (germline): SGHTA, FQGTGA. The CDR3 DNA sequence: TGTGCCAGCAGCGCCTCAGGACGTGGAAACATTCAGTACTTC. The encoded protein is CASSASGRGNIQYF.

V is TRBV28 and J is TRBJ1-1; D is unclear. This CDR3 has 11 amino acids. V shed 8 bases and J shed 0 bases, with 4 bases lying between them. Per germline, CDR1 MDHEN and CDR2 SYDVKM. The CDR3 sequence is CASFLNTEAFF. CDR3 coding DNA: TGTGCCAGCTTCCTGAACACTGAAGCTTTCTTT.

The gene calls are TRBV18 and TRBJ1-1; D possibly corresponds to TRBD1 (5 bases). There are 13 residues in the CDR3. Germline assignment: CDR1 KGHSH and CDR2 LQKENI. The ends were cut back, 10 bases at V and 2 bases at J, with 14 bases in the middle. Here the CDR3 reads CANLREQNTEAFF. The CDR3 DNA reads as TGTGCCAACCTCAGGGAGCAAAACACTGAAGCTTTCTTT.

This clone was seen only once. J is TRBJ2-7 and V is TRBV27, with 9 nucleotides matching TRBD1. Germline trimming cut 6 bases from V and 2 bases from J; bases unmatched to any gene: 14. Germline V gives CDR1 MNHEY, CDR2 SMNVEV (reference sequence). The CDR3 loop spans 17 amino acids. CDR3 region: CASSPSARDRVTYEQYF. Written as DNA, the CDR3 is TGTGCCAGCAGCCCCTCCGCCCGGGACAGGGTGACCTACGAGCAGTACTTC.

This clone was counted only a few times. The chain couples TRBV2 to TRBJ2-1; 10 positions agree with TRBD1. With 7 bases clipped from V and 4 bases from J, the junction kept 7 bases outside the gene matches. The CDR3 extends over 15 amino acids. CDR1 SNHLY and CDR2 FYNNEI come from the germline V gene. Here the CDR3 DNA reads TGTGCCAGCACGATGGGACAGGGGCGATACAATGAGCAGTTCTTC. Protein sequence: CASTMGQGRYNEQFF. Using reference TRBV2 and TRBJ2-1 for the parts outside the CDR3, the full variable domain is EPEVTQTPSHQVTQMGQEVILRCVPISNHLYFYWYRQILGQKVEFLVSFYNNEISEKSEIFDDQFSVERPDGSNFTLKIRSTKLEDSAMYFCASTMGQGRYNEQFFGPGTRLTVL.

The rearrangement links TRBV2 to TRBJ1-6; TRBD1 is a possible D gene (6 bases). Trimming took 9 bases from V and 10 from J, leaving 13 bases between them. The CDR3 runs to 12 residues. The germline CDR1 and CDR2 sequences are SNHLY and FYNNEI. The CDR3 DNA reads TGTGCCAGTAGACAGGCCCCCTCACCCCTCCACTTT. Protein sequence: CASRQAPSPLHF. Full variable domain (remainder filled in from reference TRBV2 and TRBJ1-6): EPEVTQTPSHQVTQMGQEVILRCVPISNHLYFYWYRQILGQKVEFLVSFYNNEISEKSEIFDDQFSVERPDGSNFTLKIRSTKLEDSAMYFCASRQAPSPLHFGNGTRLTVT.

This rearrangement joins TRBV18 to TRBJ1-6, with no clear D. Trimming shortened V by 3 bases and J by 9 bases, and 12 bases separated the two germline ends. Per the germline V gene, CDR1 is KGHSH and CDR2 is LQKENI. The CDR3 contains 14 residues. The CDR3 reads CASSPGQRGSPLHF. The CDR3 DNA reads TGTGCCAGCTCACCCGGTCAACGGGGTTCACCCCTCCACTTT.

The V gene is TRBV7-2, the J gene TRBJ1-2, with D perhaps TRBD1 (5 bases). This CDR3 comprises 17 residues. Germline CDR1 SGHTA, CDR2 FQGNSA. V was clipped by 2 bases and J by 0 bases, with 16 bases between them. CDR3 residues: CASSLRAGQLSNYGYTF. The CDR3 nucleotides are TGTGCCAGCAGCTTACGGGCGGGGCAGTTGTCTAACTATGGCTACACCTTC.

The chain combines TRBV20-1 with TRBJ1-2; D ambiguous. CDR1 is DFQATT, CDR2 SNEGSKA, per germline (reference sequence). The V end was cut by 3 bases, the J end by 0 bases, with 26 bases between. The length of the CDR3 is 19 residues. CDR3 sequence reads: CSASPVSGAPGAANYGYTF. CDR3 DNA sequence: TGCAGTGCTAGTCCGGTTTCGGGTGCCCCTGGCGCGGCTAACTATGGCTACACCTTC.

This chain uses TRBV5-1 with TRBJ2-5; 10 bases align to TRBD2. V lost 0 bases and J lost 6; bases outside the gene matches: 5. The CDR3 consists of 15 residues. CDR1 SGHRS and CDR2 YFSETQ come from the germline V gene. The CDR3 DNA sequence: TGCGCCAGCAGCTTGGAACTAGCGGGATCACAGACCCAGTACTTC. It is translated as CASSLELAGSQTQYF.

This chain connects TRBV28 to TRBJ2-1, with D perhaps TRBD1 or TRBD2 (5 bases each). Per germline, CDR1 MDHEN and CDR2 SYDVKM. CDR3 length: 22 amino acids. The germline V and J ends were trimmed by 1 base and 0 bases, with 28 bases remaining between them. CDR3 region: CASSLSLGRQSFQLSSYNEQFF. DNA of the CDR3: TGTGCCAGCAGTTTATCTCTGGGGAGACAGTCCTTCCAATTGAGCTCCTACAATGAGCAGTTCTTC.

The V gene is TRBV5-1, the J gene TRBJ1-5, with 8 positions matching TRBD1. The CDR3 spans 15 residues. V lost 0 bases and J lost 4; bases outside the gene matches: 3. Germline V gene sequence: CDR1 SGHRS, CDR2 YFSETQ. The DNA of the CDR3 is TGCGCCAGCAGCTTGGGGACAGGGATAAATCAGCCCCAGCATTTT. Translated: CASSLGTGINQPQHF.